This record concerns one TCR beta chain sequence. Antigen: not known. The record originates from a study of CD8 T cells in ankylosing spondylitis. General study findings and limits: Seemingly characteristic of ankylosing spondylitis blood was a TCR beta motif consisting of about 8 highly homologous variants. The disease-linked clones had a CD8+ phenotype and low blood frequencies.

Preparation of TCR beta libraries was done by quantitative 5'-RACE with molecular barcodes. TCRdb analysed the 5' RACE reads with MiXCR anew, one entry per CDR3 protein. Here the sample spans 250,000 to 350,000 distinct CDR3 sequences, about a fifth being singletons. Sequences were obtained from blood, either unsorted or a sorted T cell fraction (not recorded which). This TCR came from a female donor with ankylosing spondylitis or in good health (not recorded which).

The CDR3 reads CSARDPLTSGAYYEQYF. The CDR3, as DNA: TGCAGTGCTAGAGATCCCCTTACTAGCGGGGCTTACTACGAGCAGTACTTC. The J gene is TRBJ2-7, the V gene TRBV20-1; 10 bases are a match to TRBD2. Germline CDR1 and CDR2: DFQATT and SNEGSKA (reference sequence). The CDR3 totals 17 residues. With 0 bases clipped from V and 3 bases from J, the junction kept 11 bases outside the gene matches.